A selection of T cell receptor beta chains follows, all from one sample in a study of CD8+ T cells in alopecia areata. Profiled with immunoSEQ multiplex PCR; TCRdb holds only in-frame clones, not every one. The sample shows 150,000 to 200,000 clones, 55% to 70% of them seen only once. The specimen comprised CD4+ T cells sorted from blood, sampled at week 4, from a patient treated with tofacitinib. The receptors here all came from a human donor with alopecia areata. CDR3s include the opening cysteine and the closing phenylalanine or tryptophan. D genes are given only for firm matches. Size is stated for part of the rows, as once, few or many counts, or as a class when the clone is expanded.

clone_size d_call cdr3_length j_call v_call cdr3_aa cdr3_nt
few - 14 TRBJ2-1 TRBV9 CASSVDPFPNEQFF TGTGCCAGCAGCGTAGACCCCTTTCCCAATGAGCAGTTCTTC
- TRBD1 14 TRBJ2-2 TRBV7-2 CASSARTGSGELFF TGTGCCAGCAGCGCCCGGACAGGGTCCGGGGAGCTGTTTTTT
- - 16 TRBJ1-3 TRBV4-2 CASSQDVRGPGNTIYF TGTGCCAGCAGCCAAGATGTCAGGGGACCTGGAAACACCATATATTTT
- TRBD2 17 TRBJ2-3 TRBV7-8 CASSLEGRTSVADTQYF TGTGCCAGCAGCTTAGAAGGGCGGACTAGCGTAGCAGATACGCAGTATTTT
few TRBD1 15 TRBJ1-5 TRBV29-1 CSVTQTGGSDQPQHF TGCAGCGTCACTCAAACAGGGGGCTCTGATCAGCCCCAGCATTTT
few - 11 TRBJ1-1 TRBV10-3 CAIRENTEAFF TGTGCCATCCGAGAGAACACTGAAGCTTTCTTT
- - 13 TRBJ2-3 TRBV27 CASSSQGTDTQYF TGTGCCAGCAGTTCGCAGGGGACGGATACGCAGTATTTT
- - 14 TRBJ2-1 TRBV5-6 CASSLRGLYNEQFF TGTGCCAGCAGCTTGCGGGGGCTCTACAATGAGCAGTTCTTC
- - 16 TRBJ1-1 TRBV6-1 CASRETGTSAVTEAFF TGTGCCAGCAGGGAAACCGGGACAAGCGCAGTCACTGAAGCTTTCTTT
- - 9 TRBJ1-2 TRBV27 CARRYGYTF TGTGCCAGGCGGTATGGCTACACCTTC
once - 13 TRBJ2-1 TRBV30 CAWRGGAINEQFF TGTGCCTGGAGAGGGGGGGCCATCAATGAGCAGTTCTTC
- - 13 TRBJ2-3 TRBV5-1 CASSSAGTDTQYF TGCGCCAGCAGCTCTGCGGGCACAGATACGCAGTATTTT
few - 12 TRBJ2-5 TRBV29-1 CSVDLSQETQYF TGCAGCGTTGATCTGTCCCAAGAGACCCAGTACTTC
- TRBD1 16 TRBJ2-3 TRBV9 CASSVTRQGGGDTQYF TGTGCCAGCAGCGTTACACGACAGGGGGGAGGAGATACGCAGTATTTT
- - 14 TRBJ1-5 TRBV15 CATSRQGKGQPQHF TGTGCCACCAGCAGACAGGGGAAGGGTCAGCCCCAGCATTTT
few TRBD1 13 TRBJ2-5 TRBV28 CASSPQGLETQYF TGTGCCAGCAGTCCACAGGGGCTAGAGACCCAGTACTTC
- - 13 TRBJ2-1 TRBV27 CASSTAPHNEQFF TGTGCCAGCAGCACCGCTCCGCACAATGAGCAGTTCTTC
- - 12 TRBJ2-7 TRBV7-6 CASSFHPYEQYF TGTGCCAGCAGCTTCCACCCCTACGAGCAGTACTTC
- - 16 TRBJ2-2 TRBV5-1 CASSLDASGYTGELFF TGCGCCAGCAGCTTGGATGCTTCCGGGTACACCGGGGAGCTGTTTTTT
few - 13 TRBJ2-7 TRBV10-3 CAIREQAIYEQYF TGTGCCATCAGAGAGCAAGCCATCTACGAGCAGTACTTC
- - 12 TRBJ2-5 TRBV29-1 CSVGQGKETQYF TGCAGCGTTGGCCAGGGGAAAGAGACCCAGTACTTC
- TRBD1 13 TRBJ2-1 TRBV30 CAWSAGQVNEQFF TGTGCCTGGAGTGCTGGACAGGTCAATGAGCAGTTCTTC
- - 16 TRBJ2-1 TRBV29-1 CSVVGGGLSGENEQFF TGCAGCGTTGTTGGTGGGGGCCTCTCGGGTGAGAATGAGCAGTTCTTC
- - 12 TRBJ1-1 TRBV30 CAWSQRATEAFF TGTGCCTGGAGCCAAAGAGCCACTGAAGCTTTCTTT
once - 15 TRBJ1-3 TRBV29-1 CSVETGRSSGNTIYF TGCAGCGTTGAAACGGGACGGAGCTCTGGAAACACCATATATTTT
- - 13 TRBJ2-5 TRBV30 CAWRRNTRETQYF TGTGCCTGGAGGAGGAACACAAGGGAGACCCAGTACTTC
few TRBD1 17 TRBJ2-2 TRBV4-1 CASSQVRTGENTGELFF TGCGCCAGCAGCCAAGTTCGGACAGGCGAGAACACCGGGGAGCTGTTTTTT
- - 14 TRBJ2-5 TRBV5-1 CASSLSPGEETQYF TGCGCCAGCAGCTTGTCCCCGGGGGAAGAGACCCAGTACTTC
few - 13 TRBJ2-5 TRBV9 CASSAQPQETQYF TGTGCCAGCAGCGCGCAACCACAAGAGACCCAGTACTTC
- - 15 TRBJ1-1 TRBV30 CAWSSRGAVGTEAFF TGTGCCTGGAGTTCTCGGGGGGCGGTTGGCACTGAAGCTTTCTTT
once - 15 TRBJ2-4 TRBV11-2 CASSLGGQAKNIQYF TGTGCCAGCAGCTTAGGTGGGCAGGCCAAAAACATTCAGTACTTC
- TRBD2 16 TRBJ2-3 TRBV4-1 CASRRGGPTSTDTQYF TGCGCCAGCAGGCGGGGGGGCCCGACTAGCACAGATACGCAGTATTTT
- - 11 TRBJ1-1 TRBV29-1 CSVKDGYEAFF TGCAGCGTTAAGGACGGTTATGAAGCTTTCTTT
- - 13 TRBJ1-2 TRBV30 CAWSVSVNYGYTF TGTGCCTGGAGTGTATCCGTTAACTATGGCTACACCTTC
- - 13 TRBJ2-5 TRBV19 CASSRRIQETQYF TGTGCCAGTAGTAGACGGATCCAAGAGACCCAGTACTTC
few - 15 TRBJ1-1 TRBV27 CASSLTQGRNTEAFF TGTGCCAGCAGTTTGACTCAAGGGAGGAACACTGAAGCTTTCTTT
few TRBD2 13 TRBJ2-3 TRBV28 CASSSLLAGTQYF TGTGCCAGCAGTTCCCTACTAGCGGGGACGCAGTATTTT
- - 14 TRBJ1-2 TRBV30 CAWSRKGTLYGYTF TGTGCCTGGAGTAGGAAGGGGACCCTCTATGGCTACACCTTC
- TRBD1 13 TRBJ1-1 TRBV7-9 CASSFRQGPEAFF TGTGCCAGCAGCTTTAGACAGGGCCCTGAAGCTTTCTTT
- TRBD2 13 TRBJ2-7 TRBV29-1 CSVEPSGGDEQYF TGCAGCGTTGAACCTAGCGGGGGCGACGAGCAGTACTTC